The 30 T cell receptor beta chains given below trace back to one sample, sequenced in a study of T cells in narcolepsy (dated by TCRdb to the late 2010s). Library creation used the immunoSEQ multiplex PCR assay. This is the immuneACCESS table as TCRdb keeps it, with only in-frame sequences that have V and J called. A part of the clones is gone; compared with another copy, unresolved V genes explain less than half, and the rest is unexplained. The sample table contains about 33,000 clones; only one count was recorded for about nine tenths of them. Approximately 1.2% of the sample rests with the top ten. The sequenced sample was CD45RA- memory CD4+ T cells from PBMCs. This sample's cell subset or site label indicates: memory T cells sorted ex vivo from peripheral blood. Receptors originate from a human donor with narcolepsy.

This chain joins TRBV6-5 and TRBJ1-5; D might be TRBD1 (6 bases). Per the germline V gene, CDR1 is MNHEY and CDR2 is SVGAGI. V was pared by 6 bases and J by 4 bases, with 16 bases between. CDR3 length: 15 amino acids. The CDR3: CASSPLYRENQPQHF. Here the CDR3 DNA reads TGTGCCAGCAGCCCCCTTTACAGGGAAAATCAGCCCCAGCATTTT.

V gene TRBV28 combines with J gene TRBJ2-7; the D is unclear. The germline V gene has CDR1 MDHEN and CDR2 SYDVKM. The CDR3 covers 12 residues. V lost 5 bases and J 8 bases, leaving 13 bases between the germline ends. The CDR3 spells CASSLPPRQQYF. The CDR3 DNA sequence: TGTGCCAGCAGTCTACCTCCTCGGCAGCAGTACTTC. Full variable domain (missing parts from reference TRBV28 and TRBJ2-7): DVKVTQSSRYLVKRTGEKVFLECVQDMDHENMFWYRQDPGLGLRLIYFSYDVKMKEKGDIPEGYSVSREKKERFSLILESASTNQTSMYLCASSLPPRQQYFGPGTRLTVT.

V gene TRBV14 combines with J gene TRBJ2-1, with TRBD2 matching 7 bases. The CDR3 is 15 amino acids. After removal of 3 bases from V and 3 bases from J, the junction contained 5 bases not matched to a gene. The germline V gene encodes CDR1 SGHDN and CDR2 FVKESK. In DNA form, the CDR3 reads TGTGCCAGCAGCCAGTGGCAGCGGGACTACAATGAGCAGTTCTTC. This gives the protein CASSQWQRDYNEQFF.

V gene TRBV5-8 combines with J gene TRBJ1-1; D call uncertain. With 1 base removed from V and 1 base from J, the gap between germline ends came to 5 bases. This CDR3 comprises 13 residues. Germline-derived CDR1 and CDR2 are SGHTS and YDEGEE. Here the CDR3 reads CASSLWGNTEAFF. CDR3 nucleotides: TGTGCCAGCAGCTTGTGGGGGAACACTGAAGCTTTCTTT.

The chain has TRBV14 and TRBJ1-1; D possibly corresponds to TRBD1 (5 bases). This CDR3 comprises 12 residues. V was trimmed by 8 bases and J by 4 bases, leaving 11 bases between them. Germline lookup yields CDR1 SGHDN and CDR2 FVKESK. Here the CDR3 reads CASGRGGTEAFF. The DNA of the CDR3 is TGTGCCAGCGGGAGGGGTGGCACTGAAGCTTTCTTT. Complete variable domain (other parts from reference TRBV14 and TRBJ1-1): EAGVTQFPSHSVIEKGQTVTLRCDPISGHDNLYWYRRVMGKEIKFLLHFVKESKQDESGMPNNRFLAERTGGTYSTLKVQPAELEDSGVYFCASGRGGTEAFFGQGTRLTVV.

This chain connects TRBV6-5 to TRBJ1-4, with a possible D match to TRBD1 (5 bases). Trimming removed 2 bases from V and 7 bases from J, with 14 bases in between. The CDR3 runs 15 residues. Germline V gene lookup returns CDR1 MNHEY and CDR2 SVGAGI. As DNA, the CDR3 is TGTGCCAGCAGTTACGGGGGGACTATTCGTGAAAAACTGTTTTTT. As protein: CASSYGGTIREKLFF.

The chain combines TRBV15 with TRBJ1-1; possibly TRBD1 for D (5 bases). The germline V gene encodes CDR1 LNHNV and CDR2 YYDKDF (reference sequence). Trimming shortened V by 0 bases and J by 7 bases, and 12 bases separated the two germline ends. CDR3 size: 14 residues. CDR3 region: CATSRDQGVREAFF. The CDR3 DNA follows: TGTGCCACCAGCAGAGATCAAGGGGTCCGTGAAGCTTTCTTT.

This chain links TRBV6-5 with TRBJ1-2; D is ambiguous. The CDR3 has 14 amino acids. Trimming took off 6 bases at V and 7 bases at J, with 18 bases between the two ends. Germline V gene data show CDR1 as MNHEY and CDR2 as SVGAGI. In DNA, the CDR3 is TGTGCCAGCAGGGCGACAACTCCCTTATCTGGCTACACCTTC. Its protein product is CASRATTPLSGYTF.

This chain joins TRBV6-1 and TRBJ1-1, with 7 bases fitting TRBD1. Germline loops: CDR1 MNHNS, CDR2 SASEGT. There are 13 residues in the CDR3. Trimming cost V 5 bases and J 5 bases; bases outside gene matches: 5. The CDR3 spells CASSTATGTEAFF. Here the CDR3 DNA reads TGTGCCAGCAGTACCGCGACAGGGACTGAAGCTTTCTTT.

CDR3 DNA sequence: TGCGCCAGCAGCTTGGCGGGGAGTGGGCCCCAGCATTTT. It specifies CASSLAGSGPQHF. This chain links TRBV5-1 with TRBJ1-5; no clear D gene. Between the trimmed V and J ends, which lost 0 bases and 9 bases, there was a span of 10 bases. The germline CDR1 and CDR2 sequences are SGHRS and YFSETQ. This CDR3 contains 13 residues.

This sequence joins TRBV4-1 and TRBJ2-5; D may match TRBD1 or TRBD2 (5 bases each). The CDR3 loop spans 16 amino acids. Germline V CDR1 and CDR2: MGHRA, YSYEKL. V gave up 4 bases and J gave up 2 bases, with 17 bases separating them. DNA for the CDR3: TGCGCCAGCAGCCTCCCGGGGAAGGGGAAACAAGAGACCCAGTACTTC. It is translated as CASSLPGKGKQETQYF.

V and J are TRBV5-4 and TRBJ2-5, with 10 nucleotides matching TRBD2. CDR1 is SGHNT, CDR2 YYREEE, per germline (reference sequence). Trimming at V came to 0 bases and at J to 1 base, leaving 0 bases not matched to a gene. The CDR3 spans 15 residues. CDR3 in DNA: TGTGCCAGCAGCTTGGTAGCGGGGGGCCAAGAGACCCAGTACTTC. It translates to CASSLVAGGQETQYF. Full variable domain (missing parts from reference TRBV5-4 and TRBJ2-5): ETGVTQSPTHLIKTRGQQVTLRCSSQSGHNTVSWYQQALGQGPQFIFQYYREEENGRGNFPPRFSGLQFPNYSSELNVNALELDDSALYLCASSLVAGGQETQYFGPGTRLLVL.

The chain combines TRBV10-3 with TRBJ1-5; 9 nucleotides agree with TRBD1. The trim removed 6 bases at V and 6 bases at J, leaving 12 bases unmatched. Germline V gene sequence: CDR1 ENHRY, CDR2 SYGVKD. The CDR3 has 16 amino acids. CDR3 nucleotides: TGTGCCATCAGCGAAGGGACAGGGATAAGCGGTCAGCCCCAGCATTTT. Its translation: CAISEGTGISGQPQHF.

This rearrangement joins TRBV10-2 to TRBJ2-7, with a weak D call TRBD2 (5 bases). Germline V gives CDR1 WSHSY, CDR2 SAAADI. V was trimmed by 10 bases and J by 3 bases, leaving 10 bases between them. This CDR3 contains 11 residues. CDR3 protein: CATDAGYEQYF. CDR3 bases: TGCGCCACCGACGCGGGCTACGAGCAGTACTTC.

The gene calls are TRBV7-2 and TRBJ2-5; D possibly matches TRBD1 or TRBD2 (5 bases each). The CDR3 length is 14 residues. Germline assignment: CDR1 SGHTA and CDR2 FQGNSA. V lost 0 bases to trimming and J lost 2 bases, with 7 bases between them. In DNA, the CDR3 is TGTGCCAGCAGCTTAGCGTGGGGGCAAGAGACCCAGTACTTC. Translating gives CASSLAWGQETQYF.

V and J are TRBV15 and TRBJ2-1; 14 bases are shared with TRBD2. CDR1 is LNHNV and CDR2 is YYDKDF in the germline V gene (reference sequence). The CDR3 contains 15 residues. V lost 5 bases and J lost 9; bases outside the gene matches: 6. As DNA, the CDR3 is TGTGCCACCAGCTCGCGACTAGCGGGAGGGGTTGAGCAGTTCTTC. Translated: CATSSRLAGGVEQFF.

This chain connects TRBV19 to TRBJ1-3, with D maybe TRBD1 (6 bases). CDR3 size: 16 residues. Germline lookup yields CDR1 LNHDA and CDR2 SQIVND (reference sequence). The ends were cut back, 7 bases at V and 0 bases at J, with 16 bases in the middle. CDR3 in amino acids: CASTADRPNSGNTIYF. The CDR3 DNA reads TGTGCCAGTACTGCAGACAGGCCTAACTCTGGAAACACCATATATTTT.

The V and J genes are TRBV9 and TRBJ2-7; D is perhaps TRBD1 or TRBD2 (5 bases each). The CDR3 consists of 15 residues. V lost 3 bases and J lost 2, with 15 bases in between. CDR1 is SGDLS, CDR2 YYNGEE, per germline. CDR3 in amino acids: CASSEQPSGPYEQYF. The CDR3 DNA follows: TGTGCCAGCAGCGAACAACCTTCGGGGCCCTACGAGCAGTACTTC. Based on the CDR3 plus reference TRBV9 and TRBJ2-7, the full variable domain is DSGVTQTPKHLITATGQRVTLRCSPRSGDLSVYWYQQSLDQGLQFLIQYYNGEERAKGNILERFSAQQFPDLHSELNLSSLELGDSALYFCASSEQPSGPYEQYFGPGTRLTVT.

The gene calls are TRBV20-1 and TRBJ2-3; D gene uncertain. The V gene's germline CDR1 is DFQATT and CDR2 SNEGSKA (reference sequence). CDR3 length: 11 amino acids. The V and J ends lost 5 bases and 13 bases respectively, with 16 bases between them. As DNA, the CDR3 is TGCAGTGCTCAAAAAACCCCAAGGGAGTATTTT. Translated, it gives CSAQKTPREYF.

J is TRBJ1-2 and V is TRBV28; unclear D gene. The CDR3 runs 13 residues. V was cut by 6 bases and J by 4 bases, with 12 bases left in between. Germline CDR1 MDHEN, CDR2 SYDVKM. In DNA, the CDR3 is TGTGCCAGCAGCTACGGCGGCCCCTATGGCTACACCTTC. Translating gives CASSYGGPYGYTF.

The chain employs TRBV7-2 and TRBJ2-5; D possibly corresponds to TRBD2 (5 bases). Germline V CDR1 and CDR2: SGHTA, FQGNSA. CDR3 length: 15 residues. Trimming took off 4 bases at V and 6 bases at J, with 18 bases between the two ends. CDR3 in amino acids: CASSSPLRDLKTQYF. The CDR3 DNA reads as TGTGCCAGCAGCTCCCCCCTCCGGGATCTAAAGACCCAGTACTTC.

The rearrangement uses TRBV20-1 and TRBJ1-2; no definite D call. V lost 7 bases to trimming and J lost 3 bases, with 0 bases between them. Germline CDR1 is DFQATT and CDR2 is SNEGSKA (reference sequence). This CDR3 comprises 8 residues. The CDR3 nucleotides read TGCAGTGACTATGGCTACACCTTC. Translated: CSDYGYTF.

The chain employs TRBV11-2 and TRBJ2-7, with D perhaps TRBD2 (6 bases). Between the trimmed V and J ends, which lost 5 bases and 1 base, there was a span of 21 bases. The germline V gene encodes CDR1 SGHAT and CDR2 FQNNGV. The CDR3 has 17 amino acids. CDR3: CASSVSRRLGGSYEQYF. The CDR3 DNA follows: TGTGCCAGCAGCGTCTCCCGGCGGCTCGGGGGATCCTACGAGCAGTACTTC.

The rearrangement joins TRBV29-1 to TRBJ1-2; a possible D gene is TRBD1 (5 bases). The ends were cut back, 6 bases at V and 3 bases at J, with 11 bases in the middle. The CDR3 contains 12 residues. Germline assignment: CDR1 SQVTM and CDR2 ANQGSEA. The CDR3 is CSVEGSDYGYTF. In DNA form, the CDR3 reads TGCAGCGTCGAGGGGAGCGACTATGGCTACACCTTC.

The chain carries TRBV7-9 and TRBJ2-3, with D uncertain. The CDR3 contains 13 residues. Deletions cut 5 bases from V and 5 bases from J, with 11 bases between. CDR1 SEHNR and CDR2 FQNEAQ come from the germline V gene (reference sequence). The CDR3 region has the DNA TGTGCCAGCAGCCCCCGAACCGAAGATACGCAGTATTTT. It codes for CASSPRTEDTQYF.

This chain links TRBV5-1 with TRBJ1-1; D ambiguous. There are 13 residues in the CDR3. Trimming shortened V by 0 bases and J by 1 base, and 4 bases separated the two germline ends. The germline V gene has CDR1 SGHRS and CDR2 YFSETQ. CDR3: CASSLDRNTEAFF. The CDR3 DNA follows: TGCGCCAGCAGCTTGGACAGGAACACTGAAGCTTTCTTT.

V gene TRBV13 combines with J gene TRBJ2-4, with 10 bases fitting TRBD1. From germline, CDR1 is PRHDT and CDR2 FYEKMQ (reference sequence). The CDR3 has 17 amino acids. V lost 5 bases, J lost 6 bases, and 13 bases stayed unmatched. CDR3 sequence (DNA): TGTGCCAGCAGCGCGAAGACAGGGGGCGTAGCTCTAAACATTCAGTACTTC. As protein: CASSAKTGGVALNIQYF.

The chain employs TRBV5-1 and TRBJ1-3; D is unresolved. Germline values: CDR1 SGHRS, CDR2 YFSETQ. Trimming removed 2 bases from V and 0 bases from J, with 6 bases in between. This CDR3 comprises 14 residues. CDR3 sequence reads: CASSFDNSGNTIYF. CDR3 nucleotides: TGCGCCAGCAGCTTCGACAACTCTGGAAACACCATATATTTT.

V gene TRBV28 combines with J gene TRBJ2-6; D remains unclear. The CDR3 has 14 residues. Trimming took off 7 bases at V and 0 bases at J, with 7 bases between the two ends. CDR1 is MDHEN, CDR2 SYDVKM, per germline. This CDR3 is CASISSSGANVLTF. CDR3 nucleotides: TGTGCCAGCATCTCCTCCTCTGGGGCCAACGTCCTGACTTTC.

V gene TRBV30 combines with J gene TRBJ2-1; D gene uncertain. V gave up 3 bases and J gave up 4 bases, with 16 bases separating them. The V gene's germline CDR1 is GTSNPN and CDR2 SVGIG (reference sequence). The CDR3 extends over 15 amino acids. The chain's CDR3 is CAWRSRLPIYNEQFF. The CDR3 nucleotides are TGTGCCTGGAGGTCGAGACTGCCCATTTACAATGAGCAGTTCTTC.